This TCR beta chain emerged from a study of PD-1 blockade in classical Hodgkin lymphoma. No patient escaped relapse after autologous stem cell transplantation, and brentuximab vedotin exposure varied. General study results and limits: In newly diagnosed patients, baseline TCR diversity was reportedly below that of healthy donors.

Of note for this clone: Antigen specificity is unknown.

Profiled with immunoSEQ multiplex PCR; TCRdb holds only in-frame clones, not every one. The table records about 110,000 clones, roughly nine tenths of them present only once. The length of the CDR3 is 14 residues. V shed 0 bases and J shed 4 bases, with 10 bases lying between them. Germline V CDR1 and CDR2: LNHNV, YYDKDF (reference sequence). The clonotype comes from a human donor with classical Hodgkin lymphoma. This rearrangement joins TRBV15 to TRBJ2-7, with D hard to call. This sample comprised peripheral blood mononuclear cells (PBMCs), obtained before the second cycle of nivolumab. As DNA, the CDR3 is TGTGCCACCAGCAGAGATCGCACAATTTACGAGCAGTACTTC. Protein: CATSRDRTIYEQYF.